This TCR beta chain originates from a study of Graves' ophthalmopathy and Graves' hyperthyroidism. The study recruited hyperthyroidism patients aged 18 to 65 who were newly diagnosed, under 2 months' duration. Findings of the study overall: Discriminating ophthalmopathy from stable hyperthyroidism, a 13-signature model attained a sensitivity of 85% to 90% and a specificity of almost 83%. Prediction of ophthalmopathy progression reached about 71% sensitivity and roughly 72% specificity.

This CDR3 is 19 amino acids long. V lost 7 bases to trimming and J lost 1 base; unmatched junction nucleotides: 21. Germline CDR1 MNHEY, CDR2 SVGEGT. This clonotype came up many times. Antigen: not known. TCR beta CDR3 regions were amplified from RNA transcripts. Investigators did first-round RT-PCR with HTBI primers, then second-round multiplex PCR. TCRdb re-called the multiplex PCR reads with MiXCR, one entry per CDR3 protein. This table holds a few hundred thousand distinct CDR3 sequences, 15% to 19% found once. Input material: peripheral blood. This sequence originates from a woman aged 18-29 years with stable Graves' hyperthyroidism. This chain joins TRBV6-2 or TRBV6-3 and TRBJ2-5; the match to TRBD1 covers 7 bases. The CDR3 DNA reads TGTGCCAGCAATAAACCCAAGCTCCCCGGGACAGCAATCCAAGAGACCCAGTACTTC. Amino acids: CASNKPKLPGTAIQETQYF.